The clone carrying this T cell receptor beta chain was seen just once. The V and J ends lost 5 bases and 3 bases, in that order; junction bases with no gene match: 8. From germline, CDR1 is LNHDA and CDR2 SQIVND (reference sequence). The CDR3 consists of 15 residues. These data come from a study of OX40 agonist ivuxolimab in advanced cancers. Repertoires were generated with immunoSEQ multiplex PCR, while TCRdb's copy carries only in-frame clones and drops some. The sample holds 25,000 to 40,000 clones; more than 75% are singletons and the top ten take about a fifth. This specimen was CD4+ or CD8+ T cells sorted from blood, taken in a trial of the OX40 agonist ivuxolimab. This clonotype was sampled from an adult with an advanced solid tumor such as melanoma, head and neck, liver or kidney cancer. The chain carries TRBV19 and TRBJ2-7, with 9 nucleotides matching TRBD1. CDR3 sequence (DNA): TGTGCCAGTAGTGCATACCCGGGACAGGGCTACGAGCAGTACTTC. It translates to CASSAYPGQGYEQYF.